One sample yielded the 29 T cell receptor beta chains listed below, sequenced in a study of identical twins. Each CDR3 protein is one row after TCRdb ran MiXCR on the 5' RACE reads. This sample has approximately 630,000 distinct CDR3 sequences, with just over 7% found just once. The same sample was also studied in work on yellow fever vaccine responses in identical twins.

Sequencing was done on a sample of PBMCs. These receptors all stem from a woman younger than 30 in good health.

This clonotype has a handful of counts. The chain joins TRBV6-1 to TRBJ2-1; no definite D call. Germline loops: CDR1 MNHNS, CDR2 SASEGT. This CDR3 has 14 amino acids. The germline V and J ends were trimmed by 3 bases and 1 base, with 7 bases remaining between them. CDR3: CASSDEASYNEQFF. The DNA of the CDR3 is TGTGCCAGCAGTGATGAGGCTTCCTACAATGAGCAGTTCTTC.

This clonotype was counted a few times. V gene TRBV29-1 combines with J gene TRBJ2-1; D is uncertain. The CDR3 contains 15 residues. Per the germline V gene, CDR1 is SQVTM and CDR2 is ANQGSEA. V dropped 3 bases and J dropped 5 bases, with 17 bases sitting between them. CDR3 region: CSVDIGQFGHNEQFF. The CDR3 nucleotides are TGCAGCGTTGATATAGGTCAATTTGGGCACAATGAGCAGTTCTTC.

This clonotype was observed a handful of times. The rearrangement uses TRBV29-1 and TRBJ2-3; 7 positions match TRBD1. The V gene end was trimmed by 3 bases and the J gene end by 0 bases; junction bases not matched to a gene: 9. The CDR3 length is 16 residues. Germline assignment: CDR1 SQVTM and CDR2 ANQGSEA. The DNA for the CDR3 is TGCAGCGTTGATGGGTTGCCGACAGGGAGCACAGATACGCAGTATTTT. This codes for CSVDGLPTGSTDTQYF.

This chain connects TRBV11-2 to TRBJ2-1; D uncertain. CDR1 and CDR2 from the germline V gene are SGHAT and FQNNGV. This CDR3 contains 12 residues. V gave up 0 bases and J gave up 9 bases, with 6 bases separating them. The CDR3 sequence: CASSLDRVEQFF. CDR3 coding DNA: TGTGCCAGCAGCTTAGACCGGGTTGAGCAGTTCTTC. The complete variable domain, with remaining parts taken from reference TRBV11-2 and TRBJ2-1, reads EAGVAQSPRYKIIEKRQSVAFWCNPISGHATLYWYQQILGQGPKLLIQFQNNGVVDDSQLPKDRFSAERLKGVDSTLKIQPAKLEDSAVYLCASSLDRVEQFFGPGTRLTVL.

Written as DNA, the CDR3 is TGTGCCACCAGGCAGGGGCTGAACACCGGGGAGCTGTTTTTT. It codes for CATRQGLNTGELFF. The chain joins TRBV24-1 to TRBJ2-2; maybe TRBD1 (6 bases). The CDR3 sequence is 14 residues long. The germline gives CDR1 KGHDR, CDR2 SFDVKD. V lost 7 bases and J 1 base, leaving 9 bases between the germline ends.

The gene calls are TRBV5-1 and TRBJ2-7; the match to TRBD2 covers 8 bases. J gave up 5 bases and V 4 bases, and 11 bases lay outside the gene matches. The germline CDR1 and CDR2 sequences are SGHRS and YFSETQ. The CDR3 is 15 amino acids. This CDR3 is CASSREGQVPNEQYF. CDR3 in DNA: TGCGCCAGCAGCCGGGAGGGGCAGGTCCCTAACGAGCAGTACTTC. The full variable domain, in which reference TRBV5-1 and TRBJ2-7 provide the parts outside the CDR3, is KAGVTQTPRYLIKTRGQQVTLSCSPISGHRSVSWYQQTPGQGLQFLFEYFSETQRNKGNFPGRFSGRQFSNSRSEMNVSTLELGDSALYLCASSREGQVPNEQYFGPGTRLTVT.

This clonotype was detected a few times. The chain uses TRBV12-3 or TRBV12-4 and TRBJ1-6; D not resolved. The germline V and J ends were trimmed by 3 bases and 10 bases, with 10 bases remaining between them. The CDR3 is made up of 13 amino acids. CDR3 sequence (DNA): TGTGCCAGCAGTTTTTGGGCAGTCTCACCCCTCCACTTT. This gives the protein CASSFWAVSPLHF.

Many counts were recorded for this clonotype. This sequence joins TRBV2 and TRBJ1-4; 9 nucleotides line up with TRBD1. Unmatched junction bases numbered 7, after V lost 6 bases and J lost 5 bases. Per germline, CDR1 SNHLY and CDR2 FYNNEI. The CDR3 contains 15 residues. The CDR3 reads CASRPTGGPNEKLFF. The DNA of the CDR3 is TGTGCCAGCAGGCCCACAGGGGGCCCCAATGAAAAACTGTTTTTT. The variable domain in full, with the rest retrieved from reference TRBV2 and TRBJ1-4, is EPEVTQTPSHQVTQMGQEVILRCVPISNHLYFYWYRQILGQKVEFLVSFYNNEISEKSEIFDDQFSVERPDGSNFTLKIRSTKLEDSAMYFCASRPTGGPNEKLFFGSGTQLSVL.

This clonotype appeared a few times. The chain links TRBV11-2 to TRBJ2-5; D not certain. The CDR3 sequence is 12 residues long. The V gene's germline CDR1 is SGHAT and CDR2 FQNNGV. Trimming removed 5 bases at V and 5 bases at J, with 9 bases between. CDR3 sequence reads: CASSRPMETQYF. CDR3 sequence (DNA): TGTGCCAGCAGCCGACCTATGGAGACCCAGTACTTC.

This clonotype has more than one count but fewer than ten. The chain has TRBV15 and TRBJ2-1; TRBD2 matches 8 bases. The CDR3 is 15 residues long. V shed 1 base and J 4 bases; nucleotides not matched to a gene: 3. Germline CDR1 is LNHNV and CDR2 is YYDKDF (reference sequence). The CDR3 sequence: CATSRAASGYNEQFF. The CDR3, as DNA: TGTGCCACCAGCAGAGCGGCTAGCGGGTACAATGAGCAGTTCTTC.

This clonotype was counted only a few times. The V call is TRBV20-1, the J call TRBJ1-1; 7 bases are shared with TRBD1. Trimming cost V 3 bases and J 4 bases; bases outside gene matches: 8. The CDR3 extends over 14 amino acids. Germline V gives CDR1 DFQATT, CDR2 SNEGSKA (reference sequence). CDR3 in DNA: TGCAGTGCTAGTCAACAGGGGATCGGCACTGAAGCTTTCTTT. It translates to CSASQQGIGTEAFF.

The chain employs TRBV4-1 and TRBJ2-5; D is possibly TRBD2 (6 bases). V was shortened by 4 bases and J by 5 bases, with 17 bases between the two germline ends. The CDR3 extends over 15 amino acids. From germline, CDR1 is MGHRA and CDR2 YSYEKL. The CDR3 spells CASSRQDDGGETQYF. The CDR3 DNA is TGCGCCAGCAGCCGCCAAGACGACGGAGGGGAGACCCAGTACTTC.

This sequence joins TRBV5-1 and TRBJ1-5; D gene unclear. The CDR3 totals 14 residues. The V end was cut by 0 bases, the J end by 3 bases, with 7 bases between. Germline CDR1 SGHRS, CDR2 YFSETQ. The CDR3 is CASSLDPNNQPQHF. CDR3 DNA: TGCGCCAGCAGCTTGGACCCGAACAATCAGCCCCAGCATTTT.

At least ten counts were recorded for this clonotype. The CDR3 region has the DNA TGTGCCAGCAGTTTCGGGACTAGCATATTCAATGAGCAGTTCTTC. It is translated as CASSFGTSIFNEQFF. V and J are TRBV12-3 or TRBV12-4 and TRBJ2-1; 9 nucleotides line up with TRBD2. Trimming took 3 bases from V and 6 from J; bases not matched to a gene: 6. The CDR3 consists of 15 residues.

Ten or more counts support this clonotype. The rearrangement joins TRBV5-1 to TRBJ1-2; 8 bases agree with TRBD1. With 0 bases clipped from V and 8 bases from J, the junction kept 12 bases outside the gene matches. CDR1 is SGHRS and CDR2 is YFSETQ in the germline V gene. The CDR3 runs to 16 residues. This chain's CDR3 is CASSLEATGVNRGYTF. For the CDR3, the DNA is TGCGCCAGCAGCTTGGAGGCGACAGGGGTAAACCGGGGCTACACCTTC. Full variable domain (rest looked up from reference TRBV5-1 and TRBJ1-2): KAGVTQTPRYLIKTRGQQVTLSCSPISGHRSVSWYQQTPGQGLQFLFEYFSETQRNKGNFPGRFSGRQFSNSRSEMNVSTLELGDSALYLCASSLEATGVNRGYTFGSGTRLTVV.

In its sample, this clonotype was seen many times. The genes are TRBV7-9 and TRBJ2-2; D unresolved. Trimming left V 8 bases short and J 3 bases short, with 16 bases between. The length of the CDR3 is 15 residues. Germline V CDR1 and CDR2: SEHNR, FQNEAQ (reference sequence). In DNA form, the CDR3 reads TGTGCCAGCGCCAAGGAGACTGGGCACACCGGGGAGCTGTTTTTT. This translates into CASAKETGHTGELFF.

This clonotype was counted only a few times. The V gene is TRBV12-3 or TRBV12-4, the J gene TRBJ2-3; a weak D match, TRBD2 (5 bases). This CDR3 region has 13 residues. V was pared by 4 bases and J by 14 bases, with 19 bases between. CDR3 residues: CASSSGTGLAPYF. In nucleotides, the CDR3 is TGTGCCAGCAGTTCGGGCACCGGGCTAGCACCGTATTTT.

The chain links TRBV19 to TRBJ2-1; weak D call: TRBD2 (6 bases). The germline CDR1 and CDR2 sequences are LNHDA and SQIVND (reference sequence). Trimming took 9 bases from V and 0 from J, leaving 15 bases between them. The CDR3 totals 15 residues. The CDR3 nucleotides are TGTGCCAGCGCCATTAGCGGCCTCTCCTACAATGAGCAGTTCTTC. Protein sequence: CASAISGLSYNEQFF.

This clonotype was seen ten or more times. CDR3 in DNA: TGCAGTGCTCCCCTAGCGGGGCATACGCAGTATTTT. Residues: CSAPLAGHTQYF. The gene calls are TRBV20-1 and TRBJ2-3, with TRBD2 matching 9 bases. The germline V gene encodes CDR1 DFQATT and CDR2 SNEGSKA (reference sequence). The CDR3 totals 12 residues. V lost 5 bases to trimming and J lost 7 bases; unmatched junction nucleotides: 4.

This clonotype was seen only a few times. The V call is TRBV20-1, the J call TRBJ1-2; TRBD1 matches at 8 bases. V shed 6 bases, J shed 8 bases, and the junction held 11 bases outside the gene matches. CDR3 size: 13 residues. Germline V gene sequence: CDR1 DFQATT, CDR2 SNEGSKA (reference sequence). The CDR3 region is CSASHTGGGGYTF. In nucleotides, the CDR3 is TGCAGTGCGTCTCACACAGGGGGAGGAGGCTACACCTTC.

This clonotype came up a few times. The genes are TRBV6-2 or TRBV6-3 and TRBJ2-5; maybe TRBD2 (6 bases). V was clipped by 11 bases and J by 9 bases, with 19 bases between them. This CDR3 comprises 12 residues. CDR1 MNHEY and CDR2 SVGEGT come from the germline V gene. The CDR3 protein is CAGGGPKGPQYF. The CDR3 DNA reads TGTGCCGGCGGAGGGCCCAAGGGGCCCCAGTACTTC.

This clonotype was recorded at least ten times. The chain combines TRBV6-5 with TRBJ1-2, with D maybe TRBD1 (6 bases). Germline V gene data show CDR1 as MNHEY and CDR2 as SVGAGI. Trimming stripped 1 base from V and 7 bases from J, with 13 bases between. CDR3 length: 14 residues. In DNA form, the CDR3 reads TGTGCCAGCAGTTACTTACGGGGGCGCGTTGGCTACACCTTC. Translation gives CASSYLRGRVGYTF.

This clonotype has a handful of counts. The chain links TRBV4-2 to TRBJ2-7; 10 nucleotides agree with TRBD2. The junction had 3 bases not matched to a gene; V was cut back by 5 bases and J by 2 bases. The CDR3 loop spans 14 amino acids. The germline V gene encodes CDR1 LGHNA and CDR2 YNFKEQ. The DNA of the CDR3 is TGTGCCAGCAGCGGGACTAGCGCAACCTACGAGCAGTACTTC. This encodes CASSGTSATYEQYF.

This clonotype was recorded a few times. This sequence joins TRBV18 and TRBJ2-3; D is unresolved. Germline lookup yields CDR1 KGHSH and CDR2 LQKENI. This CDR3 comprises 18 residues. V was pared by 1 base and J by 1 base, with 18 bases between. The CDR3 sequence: CASSPLSGSKLGTDTQYF. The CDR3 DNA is TGTGCCAGCTCACCACTTTCCGGATCGAAGTTGGGCACAGATACGCAGTATTTT.

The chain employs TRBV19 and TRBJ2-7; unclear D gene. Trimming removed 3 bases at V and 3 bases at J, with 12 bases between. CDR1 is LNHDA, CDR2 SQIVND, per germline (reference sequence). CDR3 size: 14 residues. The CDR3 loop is CASSIRNLDYEQYF. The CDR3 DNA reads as TGTGCCAGTAGTATCCGGAACCTAGACTACGAGCAGTACTTC.

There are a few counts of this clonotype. CDR3 sequence: CASSSKEGREQYF. CDR3 bases: TGTGCCAGCAGCTCTAAGGAGGGCCGCGAGCAGTACTTC. This chain connects TRBV7-9 to TRBJ2-7; D possibly corresponds to TRBD2 (6 bases). The CDR3 extends over 13 amino acids. V was clipped by 4 bases and J by 6 bases, with 13 bases between them. CDR1 is SEHNR, CDR2 FQNEAQ, per germline (reference sequence).

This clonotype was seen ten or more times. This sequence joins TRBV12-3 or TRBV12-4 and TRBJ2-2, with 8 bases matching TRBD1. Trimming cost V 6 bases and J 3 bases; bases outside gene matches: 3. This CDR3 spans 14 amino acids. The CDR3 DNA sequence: TGTGCCAGCAGGGACAGGGCGCACACCGGGGAGCTGTTTTTT. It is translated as CASRDRAHTGELFF.

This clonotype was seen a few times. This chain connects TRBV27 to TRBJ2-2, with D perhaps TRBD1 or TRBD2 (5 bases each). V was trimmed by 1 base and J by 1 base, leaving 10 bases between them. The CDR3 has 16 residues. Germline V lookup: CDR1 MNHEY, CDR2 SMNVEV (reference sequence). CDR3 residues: CASSLWGGQNTGELFF. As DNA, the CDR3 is TGTGCCAGCAGTTTATGGGGCGGGCAGAACACCGGGGAGCTGTTTTTT.

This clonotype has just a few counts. The CDR3 DNA follows: TGTGCCAGCAGCTTTTTACAGGGAGTCACAGATACGCAGTATTTT. Translation gives CASSFLQGVTDTQYF. V and J are TRBV11-3 and TRBJ2-3; D perhaps matches TRBD1 (6 bases). The germline CDR1 and CDR2 sequences are SGHNT and YENEEA. The CDR3 runs 15 residues. Trimming took off 3 bases at V and 2 bases at J, with 12 bases between the two ends. The variable domain in full, with the rest retrieved from reference TRBV11-3 and TRBJ2-3, is EAGVVQSPRYKIIEKKQPVAFWCNPISGHNTLYWYLQNLGQGPELLIRYENEEAVDDSQLPKDRFSAERLKGVDSTLKIQPAELGDSAVYLCASSFLQGVTDTQYFGPGTRLTVL.